One and the same sample provided the 30 T cell receptor beta chains below, sequenced in a study of Graves' ophthalmopathy and Graves' hyperthyroidism. The sequenced template was RNA, covering the TCR beta CDR3 region. The first round was an RT-PCR with HTBI primers, and the second round was a multiplex PCR. TCRdb recomputed calls from the multiplex PCR reads with MiXCR, one row per CDR3 protein. The profile shows 650,000 to 800,000 distinct CDR3 sequences, more than 40% of them singletons. Sequences were obtained from peripheral blood. These receptors all come from an adult man with Graves' ophthalmopathy.

The chain combines TRBV9 with TRBJ2-3; the D is unclear. Germline lookup yields CDR1 SGDLS and CDR2 YYNGEE. Trimming left V 0 bases short and J 2 bases short, with 7 bases between. CDR3 length: 14 residues. CDR3 amino acids: CASSVGSFTDTQYF. The CDR3 coding sequence is TGTGCCAGCAGCGTAGGATCTTTCACAGATACGCAGTATTTT.

The sample holds many counts of this clonotype. The rearrangement joins TRBV25-1 to TRBJ1-3; D remains unclear. The V end lost 5 bases, the J end lost 3 bases, and 8 bases lay between the germline ends. Germline-derived CDR1 and CDR2 are MGHDK and SYGVNS. This CDR3 region has 13 residues. The CDR3: CASSTRFGNTIYF. The DNA of the CDR3 is TGTGCCAGCAGTACACGCTTTGGAAACACCATATATTTT.

Only a few counts were recorded for this clonotype. The CDR3 loop is CASSAKTGDGETQYF. Here the CDR3 DNA reads TGTGCCAGCAGCGCCAAGACAGGGGATGGGGAGACCCAGTACTTC. This chain joins TRBV13 and TRBJ2-5, with 8 bases fitting TRBD1. Trimming cost V 5 bases and J 5 bases; bases outside gene matches: 10. Germline lookup yields CDR1 PRHDT and CDR2 FYEKMQ (reference sequence). The CDR3 is 15 residues long.

Of note for this clonotype: The final CDR3 position lacks the conserved phenylalanine or tryptophan, pointing to a likely read error. This sequence joins TRBV7-9 and TRBJ2-5; 8 positions match TRBD1. Unmatched junction bases numbered 6, after V lost 5 bases and J lost 10 bases. The CDR3 runs 12 residues. The germline V gene encodes CDR1 SEHNR and CDR2 FQNEAQ (reference sequence). CDR3 protein: CASSRDRSDQYS. The CDR3 DNA reads as TGTGCCAGCAGCCGGGACAGGTCGGACCAGTACTCC.

V usage is TRBV19 and J usage is TRBJ1-1; 10 bases match TRBD1. CDR3 length: 15 residues. Germline CDR1 LNHDA, CDR2 SQIVND (reference sequence). Losses at the gene ends were 4 bases for V and 5 bases for J; bases not matched to a gene: 7. CDR3 sequence (DNA): TGTGCCAGTAGTACTGTCGGACAGGGGGGAACTGAAGCTTTCTTT. Translation gives CASSTVGQGGTEAFF. Complete variable domain (other parts from reference TRBV19 and TRBJ1-1): DGGITQSPKYLFRKEGQNVTLSCEQNLNHDAMYWYRQDPGQGLRLIYYSQIVNDFQKGDIAEGYSVSREKKESFPLTVTSAQKNPTAFYLCASSTVGQGGTEAFFGQGTRLTVV.

This clonotype was seen many times. V is TRBV19 and J is TRBJ1-2; possible D gene TRBD1, 5 bases. V lost 3 bases, J lost 10 bases, and 12 bases lay in between. The CDR3 has 12 amino acids. The germline V gene encodes CDR1 LNHDA and CDR2 SQIVND (reference sequence). The CDR3 sequence: CASSILGTYYTF. CDR3 coding DNA: TGTGCCAGTAGTATCCTCGGGACCTACTACACCTTC.

Points on this clonotype: Mismatch with germline at one junction end may stem from a read error. The gene calls are TRBV15 and TRBJ2-5; D uncertain. This CDR3 is built from 13 residues. CDR1 is LNHNV and CDR2 is YYDKDF in the germline V gene (reference sequence). Here the CDR3 DNA reads TGTGCCGCCAGCAGCTTAGTCGCGGAGACCCAGTACTTC. Protein product: CAASSLVAETQYF.

A few counts support this clonotype. The chain links TRBV9 to TRBJ1-1, with D maybe TRBD1 (5 bases). From germline, CDR1 is SGDLS and CDR2 YYNGEE. There are 15 residues in the CDR3. Deletions cut 7 bases from V and 4 bases from J, with 20 bases between. The CDR3 here is CASSPSRGRGTEAFF. Here the CDR3 DNA reads TGTGCCAGCTCACCAAGTCGGGGGAGGGGCACTGAAGCTTTCTTT.

This clonotype has more than one count but fewer than ten. V usage is TRBV6-6 and J usage is TRBJ2-5, with 7 bases lining up with TRBD2. There are 16 residues in the CDR3. Germline V gene data show CDR1 as MNHNY and CDR2 as SVGAGI (reference sequence). The J segment lost 4 bases and the V segment lost 4 bases, leaving 12 bases of the junction unmatched. Here the CDR3 reads CASSSLGLEERETQYF. CDR3 in DNA: TGTGCCAGCAGTTCACTCGGACTAGAGGAACGAGAGACCCAGTACTTC.

This clonotype was counted ten times or more. The rearrangement links TRBV7-6 to TRBJ2-2; 9 positions match TRBD1. The germline CDR1 and CDR2 sequences are SGHVS and FNYEAQ. The CDR3 has 17 amino acids. Trimming at V came to 5 bases and at J to 2 bases, leaving 9 bases not matched to a gene. CDR3 amino acids: CASSTNPGQGNTGELFF. In DNA, the CDR3 is TGTGCCAGCAGCACAAACCCGGGACAGGGCAACACCGGGGAGCTGTTTTTT.

The V and J genes are TRBV2 and TRBJ1-1; TRBD1 matches 10 bases. From germline, CDR1 is SNHLY and CDR2 FYNNEI. The length of the CDR3 is 15 residues. V lost 6 bases to trimming and J lost 11 bases; unmatched junction nucleotides: 15. The DNA for the CDR3 is TGTGCCAGCAGGGGGACAGGGACAGGGGCGTTTTTGGCTTTCTTT. As protein: CASRGTGTGAFLAFF.

Notes on this clonotype: This may come from a read error, since a much larger clone is one base off. CDR3 loop: CASSAGTGIAGELFF. CDR3 sequence (DNA): TGTGCCAGCAGCGCCGGGACAGGGATCGCCGGGGAGCTGTTTTTT. This sequence joins TRBV9 and TRBJ2-2; 9 bases agree with TRBD1. The V gene end was trimmed by 3 bases and the J gene end by 6 bases; junction bases not matched to a gene: 6. Germline values: CDR1 SGDLS, CDR2 YYNGEE. The CDR3 has 15 amino acids. The variable domain in full, completed from reference TRBV9 and TRBJ2-2, reads DSGVTQTPKHLITATGQRVTLRCSPRSGDLSVYWYQQSLDQGLQFLIQYYNGEERAKGNILERFSAQQFPDLHSELNLSSLELGDSALYFCASSAGTGIAGELFFGEGSRLTVL.

The chain uses TRBV6-6 and TRBJ2-5; no definite D call. The CDR3 is 12 amino acids. V was shortened by 6 bases and J by 5 bases, with 10 bases between the two germline ends. Germline lookup yields CDR1 MNHNY and CDR2 SVGAGI (reference sequence). CDR3 sequence: CASRAAEETQYF. The CDR3 DNA follows: TGTGCCAGCAGAGCAGCCGAGGAGACCCAGTACTTC.

This clonotype was observed a handful of times. The chain combines TRBV12-3 or TRBV12-4 with TRBJ2-7; TRBD1 matches at 7 bases. Trimming cost V 6 bases and J 9 bases; bases outside gene matches: 17. The CDR3 runs to 15 residues. The CDR3 nucleotides are TGTGCCAGCAGCCCACCGGGACAGAGCTTTCTCAGGCAGTACTTC. It codes for CASSPPGQSFLRQYF.

This clonotype was detected many times. The DNA of the CDR3 is TGCAGTGCTAGCTGGGCGACAGGGGGATATGGCTACACCTTC. Amino acid sequence: CSASWATGGYGYTF. The chain couples TRBV20-1 to TRBJ1-2; TRBD1 matches at 9 bases. This CDR3 contains 14 residues. J lost 5 bases, V lost 3 bases, and 7 bases had no gene match. In germline, CDR1 is DFQATT, CDR2 SNEGSKA (reference sequence).

This clonotype was recorded a few times. The chain combines TRBV19 with TRBJ2-5; D remains ambiguous. CDR1 is LNHDA, CDR2 SQIVND, per germline (reference sequence). This CDR3 has 17 residues. V gave up 4 bases and J gave up 4 bases, with 22 bases separating them. The CDR3 is CASSKSPLPERRETQYF. Here the CDR3 DNA reads TGTGCCAGTAGTAAATCCCCCCTCCCGGAAAGGCGAGAGACCCAGTACTTC.

In this sample, this clonotype turned up many times. The gene calls are TRBV2 and TRBJ1-2, with TRBD1 as a possible D gene (6 bases). The V end lost 4 bases, the J end lost 5 bases, and 8 bases lay between the germline ends. Looked up from germline, CDR1 is SNHLY and CDR2 is FYNNEI. This CDR3 comprises 12 residues. This CDR3 is CASSVQGYGYTF. CDR3 sequence (DNA): TGTGCCAGCAGTGTACAGGGTTATGGCTACACCTTC.

The CDR3 sequence: CAISDRQGQGTETQYF. In DNA form, the CDR3 reads TGTGCCATCAGTGACCGACAGGGACAGGGGACGGAGACCCAGTACTTC. V gene TRBV10-3 combines with J gene TRBJ2-5, with 10 bases fitting TRBD1. With 3 bases clipped from V and 5 bases from J, the junction kept 9 bases outside the gene matches. The CDR3 is 16 amino acids. The germline V gene encodes CDR1 ENHRY and CDR2 SYGVKD.

The V gene is TRBV25-1, the J gene TRBJ2-7; 9 nucleotides line up with TRBD2. The length of the CDR3 is 16 residues. The J segment lost 0 bases and the V segment lost 2 bases, leaving 5 bases of the junction unmatched. The germline V gene has CDR1 MGHDK and CDR2 SYGVNS. CDR3 sequence: CASSELAGLGSYEQYF. CDR3 DNA sequence: TGTGCCAGCAGTGAACTAGCGGGACTGGGCTCCTACGAGCAGTACTTC.

This clonotype appeared many times. The chain carries TRBV29-1 and TRBJ2-6; 7 nucleotides align to TRBD1. Trimming at V came to 0 bases and at J to 1 base, leaving 6 bases not matched to a gene. The CDR3 has 17 residues. Germline values: CDR1 SQVTM, CDR2 ANQGSEA. The CDR3 region has the DNA TGCAGCGTTGAAGAGACCAACAGGGGATCTGGGGCCAACGTCCTGACTTTC. As protein: CSVEETNRGSGANVLTF.

The genes are TRBV2 and TRBJ2-6; TRBD1 might be the D (5 bases). Germline CDR1 and CDR2: SNHLY and FYNNEI. Trimming shortened V by 10 bases and J by 0 bases, and 16 bases separated the two germline ends. The CDR3 spans 16 residues. CDR3 amino acids: CATSGRVRSGANVLTF. DNA for the CDR3: TGTGCCACCTCGGGCAGGGTCCGCTCTGGGGCCAACGTCCTGACTTTC.

This clonotype was counted many times. The V call is TRBV10-3, the J call TRBJ1-4, with 9 bases fitting TRBD1. The trim removed 0 bases at V and 8 bases at J, leaving 7 bases unmatched. From germline, CDR1 is ENHRY and CDR2 SYGVKD. The CDR3 consists of 16 residues. The CDR3 reads CAISESATGGEEKLFF. The CDR3 DNA is TGTGCCATCAGTGAGTCGGCGACAGGGGGGGAAGAAAAACTGTTTTTT.

This clonotype was observed a handful of times. An end of the junction does not agree with germline; a read error may underlie this. The chain carries TRBV29-1 and TRBJ1-3; D is ambiguous. The CDR3 is 13 amino acids. Germline loops: CDR1 SQVTM, CDR2 ANQGSEA. This chain's CDR3 is CAWNLNSGNTIYF. For the CDR3, the DNA is TGTGCCTGGAACCTAAACTCTGGAAACACCATATATTTT. Combining the CDR3 with reference TRBV29-1 and TRBJ1-3 gives the whole variable domain SAVISQKPSRDICQRGTSLTIQCQVDSQVTMMFWYRQQPGQSLTLIATANQGSEATYESGFVIDKFPISRPNLTFSTLTVSNMSPEDSSIYLCAWNLNSGNTIYFGEGSWLTVV.

There are a few counts of this clonotype. The chain has TRBV30 and TRBJ1-5, with D hard to call. The V gene's germline CDR1 is GTSNPN and CDR2 SVGIG (reference sequence). Trimming removed 0 bases at V and 10 bases at J, with 10 bases between. This CDR3 has 12 amino acids. CDR3 in DNA: TGTGCCTGGAGTGTGGTTGGCGGACCCCAGCATTTT. Its translation is CAWSVVGGPQHF.

The CDR3 region has the DNA TGCGCCAGCAGCCAAGCCGCGGACAGAAACAATCAGCCCCAGCATTTT. This translates into CASSQAADRNNQPQHF. The gene calls are TRBV4-1 and TRBJ1-5; a possible D gene is TRBD1 (6 bases). V shed 1 base and J shed 3 bases, with 13 bases lying between them. The CDR3 runs to 16 residues. CDR1 and CDR2 (germline): MGHRA, YSYEKL.

Remarks on this clonotype: Mismatch with germline at one junction end may stem from a read error. This rearrangement joins TRBV10-3 to TRBJ1-5; D is unclear. This CDR3 comprises 15 residues. Per germline, CDR1 ENHRY and CDR2 SYGVKD. For the CDR3, the DNA is TGTGCCAGCAGTGAACTAGCGGGAGGGCCAGAGACCCAGCATTTT. It yields the protein CASSELAGGPETQHF.

This chain links TRBV25-1 with TRBJ1-3, with a tentative D call TRBD1 (6 bases). The germline V and J ends were trimmed by 9 bases and 3 bases, with 12 bases remaining between them. This CDR3 contains 13 residues. Germline V gives CDR1 MGHDK, CDR2 SYGVNS. The CDR3 spells CARVGTLGNTIYF. Written as DNA, the CDR3 is TGTGCCAGGGTAGGGACACTTGGAAACACCATATATTTT.

This clonotype was recorded at least ten times. V usage is TRBV6-1 and J usage is TRBJ2-7; D perhaps matches TRBD2 (6 bases). With 0 bases removed from V and 11 bases from J, the gap between germline ends came to 11 bases. CDR3 length: 12 amino acids. The germline CDR1 and CDR2 sequences are MNHNS and SASEGT. CDR3 sequence: CASSEAGGKEYF. The CDR3 DNA reads as TGTGCCAGCAGTGAAGCAGGCGGGAAGGAGTACTTC.

V usage is TRBV14 and J usage is TRBJ2-6; 7 positions agree with TRBD2. Trimming at V came to 1 base and at J to 3 bases, leaving 3 bases not matched to a gene. The CDR3 has 16 residues. Germline loops: CDR1 SGHDN, CDR2 FVKESK. The CDR3 spells CASSQGTGGGANVLTF. CDR3 coding DNA: TGTGCCAGCAGCCAAGGGACGGGGGGTGGGGCCAACGTCCTGACTTTC. Full variable domain (outside the CDR3, taken from reference TRBV14 and TRBJ2-6): EAGVTQFPSHSVIEKGQTVTLRCDPISGHDNLYWYRRVMGKEIKFLLHFVKESKQDESGMPNNRFLAERTGGTYSTLKVQPAELEDSGVYFCASSQGTGGGANVLTFGAGSRLTVL.

J is TRBJ2-2 and V is TRBV12-3 or TRBV12-4, with 9 bases matching TRBD1. The CDR3 length is 15 residues. With 6 bases clipped from V and 4 bases from J, the junction kept 6 bases outside the gene matches. CDR3 DNA: TGTGCCAGCAGCCTTACAGGGGGCCGCACCGGGGAGCTGTTTTTT. Translating gives CASSLTGGRTGELFF.